This TCR beta chain was sequenced in a study of T-cell memory formation after mild COVID-19. Study observations and caveats: Cross-reactive memory appears to have joined, as suggested by some responding clones showing up in pre-infection memory.

With respect to this clonotype: The antigen is not known.

TCRdb recomputed calls from the 5' RACE reads with MiXCR, one row per CDR3 protein. The sample lists approximately 270,000 distinct CDR3 sequences, about 17% occurring once. This CDR3 is 17 amino acids long. Losses at the gene ends were 4 bases for V and 0 bases for J; bases not matched to a gene: 7. The germline V gene has CDR1 SEHNR and CDR2 FQNEAQ (reference sequence). The chain carries TRBV7-9 and TRBJ2-1, with 9 nucleotides matching TRBD1. This clonotype was obtained from a man younger than 35 who had mild COVID-19 (a few samples of this study predate the infection). Cell type and time point are not known. The source material was PBMCs or a T cell subset sorted from them (not recorded which). In DNA form, the CDR3 reads TGTGCCAGCAGCTCGCCGGGACAGGGAACCTCCTACAATGAGCAGTTCTTC. Its translation: CASSSPGQGTSYNEQFF.